This record concerns one T cell receptor (beta chain) sequence. This sample stems from a study of cytomegalovirus exposure and HLA in healthy donors. The CDR3 extends over 12 amino acids. From germline, CDR1 is LGHNA and CDR2 YSLEER. Trimming cost V 0 bases and J 12 bases, with 12 bases left between them. PCR was performed using 60 Vbeta and 13 Jbeta primers. Profiled with immunoSEQ multiplex PCR; TCRdb holds only in-frame clones, not every one. The sample includes under 200,000 clones, around 80% seen only once; the top ten take around 5.4%. The sequence was obtained from a man aged 35-49 years in good health and CMV-seronegative. Sequenced sample: PBMCs. V and J are TRBV4-3 and TRBJ2-7; D gene ambiguous. Here the CDR3 reads CASSQDRSNPYF. DNA of the CDR3: TGCGCCAGCAGCCAAGATCGTAGCAACCCGTACTTC.